The next 22 T cell receptor beta chains were all read from a single sample in a study of beta chain features in type 1 diabetes. Investigators reverse transcribed all isolated RNA, so they sequenced expressed TCRB transcripts. TCRdb's table, derived via immunoSEQ multiplex PCR, lists solely in-frame clones and lacks some. The repertoire has about 900,000 clones, around a sixth of them found once; the top ten carry 0.02% to 0.025%. Sequenced: naive CD4+ T cells from blood. The receptors shown here come from a woman between 18 and 29 years old in good health.

The V gene is TRBV27, the J gene TRBJ2-1, with D unclear. The CDR3 consists of 11 residues. The V and J ends lost 6 bases and 5 bases respectively, with 5 bases between them. Germline lookup yields CDR1 MNHEY and CDR2 SMNVEV (reference sequence). This chain's CDR3 is CASRRNNEQFF. The CDR3 coding sequence is TGTGCCAGCAGAAGAAACAATGAGCAGTTCTTC.

The rearrangement joins TRBV2 to TRBJ2-5, with D perhaps matching TRBD1 (6 bases). With 7 bases removed from V and 1 base from J, the gap between germline ends came to 13 bases. CDR1 and CDR2 (germline): SNHLY, FYNNEI. There are 14 residues in the CDR3. Here the CDR3 DNA reads TGTGCCAGCACCGCCGACAGGACCCAAGAGACCCAGTACTTC. Translation: CASTADRTQETQYF.

The rearrangement uses TRBV18 and TRBJ2-5, with 8 bases fitting TRBD2. This CDR3 comprises 16 residues. Trimming cost V 3 bases and J 1 base; bases outside gene matches: 7. Germline lookup yields CDR1 KGHSH and CDR2 LQKENI. The CDR3 protein is CASSPYQAGAQETQYF. CDR3 DNA sequence: TGTGCCAGCTCACCCTACCAAGCGGGAGCCCAAGAGACCCAGTACTTC.

The chain carries TRBV7-9 and TRBJ1-1; D is ambiguous. V lost 5 bases to trimming and J lost 7 bases, with 11 bases between them. CDR1 and CDR2 from the germline V gene are SEHNR and FQNEAQ (reference sequence). This CDR3 has 12 residues. For the CDR3, the DNA is TGTGCCAGCAGCCCAGCCTGGGGTGAAGCTTTCTTT. It is translated as CASSPAWGEAFF. Variable domain in full (rest from reference TRBV7-9 and TRBJ1-1): DTGVSQNPRHKITKRGQNVTFRCDPISEHNRLYWYRQTLGQGPEFLTYFQNEAQLEKSRLLSDRFSAERPKGSFSTLEIQRTEQGDSAMYLCASSPAWGEAFFGQGTRLTVV.

In this sample, this clone turned up a few times. The rearrangement uses TRBV6-5 and TRBJ2-7; possible D gene TRBD2, 6 bases. V was cut by 6 bases and J by 0 bases, with 15 bases left in between. There are 15 residues in the CDR3. Germline CDR1 reads MNHEY; CDR2 reads SVGAGI. The CDR3 DNA is TGTGCCAGCAGCCGTCAGGGAGGAAGCTCCTACGAGCAGTACTTC. Amino acid sequence: CASSRQGGSSYEQYF.

V gene TRBV27 combines with J gene TRBJ2-5, with 13 bases matching TRBD2. The germline V gene encodes CDR1 MNHEY and CDR2 SMNVEV (reference sequence). The CDR3 consists of 17 residues. V dropped 2 bases and J dropped 1; count of bases not matched to a gene: 4. The CDR3 region is CASSLGTSGTGQETQYF. CDR3 DNA: TGTGCCAGCAGTTTAGGGACTAGCGGGACCGGCCAAGAGACCCAGTACTTC.

This clone has only a few counts. The chain links TRBV2 to TRBJ1-4; D is possibly TRBD1 (6 bases). V was trimmed by 8 bases and J by 7 bases, leaving 14 bases between them. Germline lookup yields CDR1 SNHLY and CDR2 FYNNEI. This CDR3 region has 13 residues. CDR3 in amino acids: CASVQGSREKLFF. The CDR3, as DNA: TGTGCCAGCGTACAGGGCTCACGTGAAAAACTGTTTTTT. The full variable domain, with the rest looked up from reference TRBV2 and TRBJ1-4, is EPEVTQTPSHQVTQMGQEVILRCVPISNHLYFYWYRQILGQKVEFLVSFYNNEISEKSEIFDDQFSVERPDGSNFTLKIRSTKLEDSAMYFCASVQGSREKLFFGSGTQLSVL.

A note on this clone: This specimen includes other DNA sequences encoding the same CDR3. The rearrangement joins TRBV7-9 to TRBJ2-3; no clear D. This CDR3 comprises 15 residues. V shed 0 bases and J shed 1 base, with 8 bases lying between them. CDR1 is SEHNR, CDR2 FQNEAQ, per germline (reference sequence). CDR3 in amino acids: CASSLAGQGTDTQYF. The CDR3 nucleotides read TGTGCCAGCAGCTTAGCTGGGCAGGGCACAGATACGCAGTATTTT. Combining the CDR3 with reference TRBV7-9 and TRBJ2-3 gives the whole variable domain DTGVSQNPRHKITKRGQNVTFRCDPISEHNRLYWYRQTLGQGPEFLTYFQNEAQLEKSRLLSDRFSAERPKGSFSTLEIQRTEQGDSAMYLCASSLAGQGTDTQYFGPGTRLTVL.

This clone was found a few times. The rearrangement joins TRBV15 to TRBJ1-6, with 9 bases that match TRBD1. In germline, CDR1 is LNHNV, CDR2 YYDKDF (reference sequence). The junction had 2 bases not matched to a gene; V was cut back by 1 base and J by 7 bases. This CDR3 has 15 amino acids. The CDR3 coding sequence is TGTGCCACCAGCAGAGTAGGGACAGGGAATTCACCCCTCCACTTT. Protein: CATSRVGTGNSPLHF. Combining the CDR3 with reference TRBV15 and TRBJ1-6 gives the whole variable domain DAMVIQNPRYQVTQFGKPVTLSCSQTLNHNVMYWYQQKSSQAPKLLFHYYDKDFNNEADTPDNFQSRRPNTSFCFLDIRSPGLGDTAMYLCATSRVGTGNSPLHFGNGTRLTVT.

This clone has a handful of counts. The chain carries TRBV9 and TRBJ2-2; the match to TRBD2 covers 7 bases. Per the germline V gene, CDR1 is SGDLS and CDR2 is YYNGEE. The CDR3 runs 15 residues. Trimming took 4 bases from V and 3 from J; bases not matched to a gene: 6. The CDR3 region is CASSPRETHTGELFF. The CDR3 nucleotides read TGTGCCAGCAGCCCGCGGGAGACGCACACCGGGGAGCTGTTTTTT.

The chain is built from TRBV18 and TRBJ2-1, with TRBD2 matching over 7 bases. The CDR3 is made up of 16 amino acids. Germline assignment: CDR1 KGHSH and CDR2 LQKENI. Losses at the gene ends were 0 bases for V and 1 base for J; bases not matched to a gene: 3. In nucleotides, the CDR3 is TGTGCCAGCTCACCACCTAGCGGGTATTCCTACAATGAGCAGTTCTTC. Its protein is CASSPPSGYSYNEQFF.

This clone was seen only a few times. V usage is TRBV7-3 and J usage is TRBJ2-3, with TRBD1 as a possible D gene (5 bases). V was cut by 4 bases and J by 1 base, with 15 bases left in between. From germline, CDR1 is SGHTA and CDR2 FQGTGA. CDR3 length: 16 residues. For the CDR3, the DNA is TGTGCCAGCAGCTCGACAGCAAACTACGGCACAGATACGCAGTATTTT. This encodes CASSSTANYGTDTQYF.

This CDR3 is CASSYVRAYGYTF. The CDR3 nucleotides are TGTGCCAGCAGTTACGTCCGGGCCTATGGCTACACCTTC. The chain couples TRBV6-6 to TRBJ1-2; D is undetermined. CDR1 is MNHNY and CDR2 is SVGAGI in the germline V gene (reference sequence). Trimming cost V 2 bases and J 4 bases, with 8 bases left between them. This CDR3 has 13 residues.

The chain employs TRBV6-5 and TRBJ2-5; D call uncertain. Trimming stripped 5 bases from V and 4 bases from J, with 8 bases between. The CDR3 has 12 residues. Germline assignment: CDR1 MNHEY and CDR2 SVGAGI. This CDR3 is CASSVLGETQYF. For the CDR3, the DNA is TGTGCCAGCAGTGTACTCGGAGAGACCCAGTACTTC.

This clone was seen only a few times. V is TRBV5-1 and J is TRBJ2-1; D not certain. The germline V gene has CDR1 SGHRS and CDR2 YFSETQ. V lost 4 bases and J 7 bases, leaving 18 bases between the germline ends. The CDR3 extends over 15 amino acids. The CDR3 DNA reads TGCGCCAGCAGCCTCGCTGCGGCCTCTACAAATGAGCAGTTCTTC. It yields the protein CASSLAAASTNEQFF.

This clone has a handful of counts. The chain recombines TRBV2 with TRBJ2-7, with 8 bases fitting TRBD2. V shed 8 bases, J shed 6 bases, and the junction held 9 bases outside the gene matches. The CDR3 spans 13 residues. CDR1 and CDR2 (germline): SNHLY, FYNNEI. The CDR3 sequence is CASSETSAGEQYF. Written as DNA, the CDR3 is TGTGCCAGCTCGGAGACTAGCGCGGGCGAGCAGTACTTC.

This clone was observed a few times. This chain joins TRBV4-2 and TRBJ2-5, with a tentative D call TRBD2 (5 bases). Looked up from germline, CDR1 is LGHNA and CDR2 is YNFKEQ. This CDR3 has 19 residues. V was pared by 3 bases and J by 0 bases, with 23 bases between. The CDR3 nucleotides read TGTGCCAGCAGCCATCCTCAACTTAGACTATCCAGGTACCAAGAGACCCAGTACTTC. The encoded protein is CASSHPQLRLSRYQETQYF.

The genes are TRBV29-1 and TRBJ2-1; 9 nucleotides match TRBD1. V dropped 6 bases and J dropped 7; count of bases not matched to a gene: 10. The V gene's germline CDR1 is SQVTM and CDR2 ANQGSEA. The CDR3 contains 14 residues. The DNA for the CDR3 is TGCAGCGTCGTAGGACAGGGGATTCGAAATGAGCAGTTCTTC. This gives the protein CSVVGQGIRNEQFF.

In this sample, this clone turned up a few times. The chain carries TRBV7-8 and TRBJ2-7; 8 bases are shared with TRBD1. Germline V gives CDR1 SGHVS, CDR2 FQNEAQ. This CDR3 is built from 15 residues. J was trimmed by 4 bases and V by 6 bases; bases with no gene match: 11. The CDR3: CASSPVWDRLYEQYF. The DNA of the CDR3 is TGTGCCAGCAGTCCCGTGTGGGACAGGCTATACGAGCAGTACTTC.

J is TRBJ2-5 and V is TRBV7-2; D unresolved. The CDR3 has 13 residues. V lost 3 bases to trimming and J lost 5 bases, with 10 bases between them. Germline CDR1 is SGHTA and CDR2 is FQGNSA. CDR3 protein: CASSLSVRETQYF. The CDR3 region has the DNA TGTGCCAGCAGCTTGTCAGTTAGGGAGACCCAGTACTTC.

The rearrangement uses TRBV7-3 and TRBJ2-5; 10 bases are shared with TRBD1. Looked up from germline, CDR1 is SGHTA and CDR2 is FQGTGA. V lost 3 bases, J lost 5 bases, and 6 bases stayed unmatched. This CDR3 has 15 residues. The CDR3 spells CASSFGTGEGETQYF. The CDR3 coding sequence is TGTGCCAGCAGCTTCGGGACAGGGGAAGGGGAGACCCAGTACTTC.

The V gene is TRBV5-1, the J gene TRBJ2-5; D ambiguous. Germline lookup yields CDR1 SGHRS and CDR2 YFSETQ. The CDR3 extends over 11 amino acids. V lost 7 bases and J lost 2, with 6 bases in between. The DNA for the CDR3 is TGCGCCAGCCAGAAACAAGAGACCCAGTACTTC. Translation: CASQKQETQYF.